A selection of T cell receptor beta chains follows, all from one sample in a study of blood T cell repertoires in COVID-19. Profiling relied on immunoSEQ multiplex PCR, and the TCRdb table lists in-frame clones only, not all of them. The sample has about 440,000 clones, roughly 88% seen once. Material: peripheral blood. These receptors were obtained from a woman aged 45-60 years with COVID-19, enrolled during active disease. Each CDR3 is given with its conserved first and last residue. D genes are given only for firm matches. Size tells how often a clone was seen (once, few, many) or the class of an expanded clone, and some rows leave it out.

j_gene | len | abundance | d_gene | v_gene | CDR3aa | CDR3nt
TRBJ2-6 | 16 | NA | TRBD1 | TRBV7-9 | CASSLETGIVANVLTF | TGTGCCAGCAGCTTAGAGACAGGGATCGTGGCCAACGTCCTGACTTTC
TRBJ1-2 | 17 | NA | TRBD1 | TRBV2 | CAIDWRGTGATNYGYTF | TGTGCCATCGATTGGAGAGGGACAGGTGCTACTAACTATGGCTACACCTTC
TRBJ1-3 | 15 | NA | NA | TRBV11-2 | CASSMTAFSGNTIYF | TGTGCCAGCAGCATGACAGCCTTCTCTGGAAACACCATATATTTT
TRBJ1-2 | 15 | NA | NA | TRBV19 | CASSMAGGAGYGYTF | TGTGCCAGTAGTATGGCGGGGGGCGCCGGCTATGGCTACACCTTC
TRBJ1-3 | 15 | NA | NA | TRBV28 | CASSETGFSGNTIYF | TGTGCCAGCAGCGAAACCGGGTTCTCTGGAAACACCATATATTTT
TRBJ1-6 | 16 | NA | TRBD1 | TRBV15 | CATSRPIPTGESPLHF | TGTGCCACCAGCAGACCTATTCCCACAGGGGAATCACCCCTCCACTTT
TRBJ2-2 | 19 | NA | TRBD1 | TRBV24-1 | CATSDLLPMDREITGELFF | TGTGCCACCAGTGATTTACTACCTATGGACAGGGAGATCACCGGGGAGCTGTTTTTT
TRBJ2-1 | 15 | NA | TRBD2 | TRBV5-4 | CASTAGGTSYNEQFF | TGTGCCAGCACCGCCGGGGGGACTTCCTACAATGAGCAGTTCTTC
TRBJ1-1 | 13 | NA | NA | TRBV6-5 | CASSYGTNTEAFF | TGTGCCAGCAGTTACGGGACAAACACTGAAGCTTTCTTT
TRBJ1-2 | 13 | once | NA | TRBV20-1 | CSASKGEGYGYTF | TGCAGTGCTAGTAAGGGGGAGGGCTATGGCTACACCTTC
TRBJ2-2 | 15 | NA | NA | TRBV2 | CASSVRPGGTGELFF | TGTGCCAGCAGTGTTCGCCCAGGGGGGACCGGGGAGCTGTTTTTT
TRBJ1-5 | 14 | NA | NA | TRBV19 | CASTTQGTHQPQHF | TGTGCCAGTACCACGCAGGGCACGCATCAGCCCCAGCATTTT
TRBJ1-1 | 14 | NA | TRBD1 | TRBV5-1 | CASSVDRGGAEAFF | TGCGCCAGCAGCGTGGACAGGGGTGGTGCTGAAGCTTTCTTT
TRBJ1-2 | 15 | NA | NA | TRBV21-1 | CASSLGGQGAYGYTF | TGTGCCAGCAGTCTTGGAGGACAGGGGGCCTATGGCTACACCTTC
TRBJ2-7 | 12 | NA | NA | TRBV28 | CASSLGATEQYF | TGTGCCAGCAGTTTGGGAGCTACCGAGCAGTACTTC
TRBJ1-2 | 13 | NA | TRBD1 | TRBV19 | CAIAAGTDGGYTF | TGTGCCATCGCGGCTGGGACAGACGGGGGCTACACCTTC
TRBJ1-3 | 14 | NA | NA | TRBV5-4 | CASSLGTFGNTIYF | TGTGCCAGCAGCTTGGGCACATTTGGAAACACCATATATTTT
TRBJ2-1 | 15 | NA | TRBD2 | TRBV9 | CASSVDGGAESEQFF | TGTGCCAGCAGCGTAGACGGGGGGGCCGAAAGTGAGCAGTTCTTC
TRBJ1-1 | 13 | NA | NA | TRBV6-2/TRBV6-3 | CASSPPRTPEAFF | TGTGCCAGCAGTCCCCCCCGGACACCTGAAGCTTTCTTT
TRBJ2-7 | 14 | NA | TRBD1 | TRBV13 | CASSFGTEGYEQYF | TGTGCCAGCAGCTTTGGGACAGAGGGCTACGAGCAGTACTTC
TRBJ1-2 | 15 | NA | NA | TRBV13 | CASSFLAARDAGYTF | TGTGCCAGCAGCTTCTTGGCGGCGCGGGACGCCGGCTACACCTTC
TRBJ2-7 | 15 | NA | NA | TRBV5-1 | CASSLFQGRDYEQYF | TGCGCCAGCAGCTTGTTCCAGGGTAGGGATTACGAGCAGTACTTC
TRBJ1-1 | 14 | NA | NA | TRBV4-1 | CASSQGARNTEAFF | TGCGCCAGCAGCCAAGGGGCGAGGAACACTGAAGCTTTCTTT
TRBJ1-2 | 15 | NA | NA | TRBV29-1 | CSASGGAQSNYGYTF | TGCAGCGCCAGTGGGGGGGCGCAGTCTAACTATGGCTACACCTTC
TRBJ2-3 | 15 | NA | NA | TRBV7-2 | CASSLLPGHTDTQYF | TGTGCCAGCAGCCTTTTACCGGGACACACAGATACGCAGTATTTT
TRBJ2-1 | 14 | NA | TRBD2 | TRBV27 | CASRPGRPYNEQFF | TGTGCCAGCCGTCCCGGGAGGCCATACAATGAGCAGTTCTTC
TRBJ1-5 | 20 | NA | NA | TRBV4-1 | CASSQDPTRDTEFSNQPQHF | TGCGCCAGCAGCCAAGACCCGACCCGGGACACGGAATTTAGCAATCAGCCCCAGCATTTT
TRBJ1-1 | 13 | NA | NA | TRBV19 | CASSSRMNTEAFF | TGTGCCAGTAGTTCGCGGATGAACACTGAAGCTTTCTTT
TRBJ2-7 | 15 | NA | TRBD2 | TRBV7-2 | CASSVAAGDTYEQYF | TGTGCCAGCAGCGTAGCAGCGGGGGACACCTACGAGCAGTACTTC
TRBJ1-1 | 13 | NA | TRBD1 | TRBV19 | CASSIWGQAEAFF | TGTGCCAGTAGTATCTGGGGACAGGCTGAAGCTTTCTTT
TRBJ2-1 | 14 | once | TRBD2 | TRBV27 | CASLRAGGENEQFF | TGTGCCAGCCTTAGGGCGGGGGGGGAGAATGAGCAGTTCTTC
TRBJ1-6 | 15 | NA | NA | TRBV6-6 | CASRDDGGENSPLHF | TGTGCCAGCAGGGACGACGGGGGAGAAAATTCACCCCTCCACTTT
TRBJ2-2 | 13 | NA | NA | TRBV29-1 | CSVGLSGDGELFF | TGCAGCGTCGGTCTGTCGGGGGACGGGGAGCTGTTTTTT
TRBJ2-7 | 14 | NA | TRBD1 | TRBV29-1 | CSVAVRGRGNEQYF | TGCAGCGTGGCAGTCAGGGGGCGCGGGAACGAGCAGTACTTC
TRBJ1-2 | 17 | NA | NA | TRBV19 | CASSSLAGHQHGYGYTF | TGTGCCAGTAGTAGCCTAGCGGGACATCAGCATGGCTATGGCTACACCTTC
TRBJ2-5 | 12 | NA | NA | TRBV2 | CASRLQGETQYF | TGTGCCAGCAGACTACAGGGAGAGACCCAGTACTTC
TRBJ2-3 | 13 | NA | NA | TRBV28 | CATLMTSVDTQYF | TGTGCCACCCTCATGACTAGTGTAGATACGCAGTATTTT
TRBJ1-4 | 12 | NA | NA | TRBV11-2 | CASSWGNPQLFF | TGTGCCAGCAGCTGGGGCAACCCCCAACTGTTTTTT
TRBJ1-5 | 14 | NA | NA | TRBV27 | CASSFWGVDQPQHF | TGTGCCAGCAGTTTCTGGGGGGTGGACCAGCCCCAGCATTTT
TRBJ1-1 | 14 | NA | NA | TRBV7-3 | CASSLGGLNTEAFF | TGTGCCAGCAGCTTAGGGGGCCTGAACACTGAAGCTTTCTTT
TRBJ2-1 | 14 | NA | NA | TRBV2 | CASTTIGYYNEQFF | TGTGCCAGCACTACAATCGGGTACTACAATGAGCAGTTCTTC
TRBJ1-2 | 13 | NA | TRBD1 | TRBV5-6 | CASSFGQGTRYTF | TGTGCCAGCAGCTTCGGACAGGGTACACGCTACACCTTC
TRBJ1-2 | 16 | NA | TRBD1 | TRBV30 | CAWSSQGQALRYGYTF | TGTGCCTGGAGTTCACAGGGACAGGCCCTTCGCTACGGCTACACCTTC
TRBJ1-5 | 15 | NA | NA | TRBV19 | CASSISLGGGQPQHF | TGTGCCAGTAGTATAAGTTTGGGGGGAGGACAGCCCCAGCATTTT
TRBJ2-7 | 13 | NA | TRBD1 | TRBV5-1 | CASSLIQGGEQYF | TGCGCCAGCAGCTTGATACAGGGGGGCGAGCAGTACTTC
TRBJ2-1 | 15 | NA | TRBD1 | TRBV5-5 | CASSWGTELYNEQFF | TGTGCCAGCAGCTGGGGGACAGAGCTCTACAATGAGCAGTTCTTC
TRBJ2-7 | 14 | NA | TRBD1 | TRBV28 | CASRTGDPAREQYF | TGTGCCAGCCGGACAGGGGACCCAGCACGGGAGCAGTACTTC